The TCR beta chain under discussion was sequenced for a study of T-cell reconstitution after alpha-beta-depleted transplantation in children. The library targeted TCRbeta and was prepared with unique molecular identifiers. TCRdb called the PCR reads again in MiXCR, with one record for every CDR3 protein. The table has approximately 420,000 distinct CDR3 sequences, approximately 11% seen once; the top ten hold nearly 5.5%. V lost 4 bases to trimming and J lost 4 bases, with 13 bases between them. The CDR3 runs to 14 residues. Germline loops: CDR1 MNHNS, CDR2 SASEGT. This sequence joins TRBV6-1 and TRBJ1-1; D gene ambiguous. This receptor was taken from a human donor who donated a stem cell graft to a child with acute myeloid leukemia. Sequenced here: PBMCs from the stem cell graft donor, sampled from the stem cell graft. The CDR3 DNA sequence: TGTGCCAGCAGTGGACCCGGGTGGGGCACTGAAGCTTTCTTT. It yields the protein CASSGPGWGTEAFF.